This T cell receptor beta chain was recovered during a study of radiotherapy plus CTLA-4 blockade in lung cancer. About the research overall: Among enrolled patients, less than 20% responded and 25% to 35% achieved disease control. Broader study findings: Strongest reported response predictors: early blood clone changes and post-radiation interferon-beta. Radiotherapy with ipilimumab was followed by blood expansion of tumor-derived clones.

From germline, CDR1 is ENHRY and CDR2 SYGVKD. After removal of 3 bases from V and 2 bases from J, the junction contained 3 bases not matched to a gene. The CDR3 consists of 17 residues. Profiled with immunoSEQ multiplex PCR; TCRdb holds only in-frame clones, not every one. The sample shows about 36,000 clones, over 55% of them seen only once. About this clone itself: Its target is not known.

This clonotype originated in a human donor with non-small cell lung cancer who had stable disease on radiotherapy plus ipilimumab. Here the sequenced sample was peripheral blood, taken from a patient treated with radiotherapy plus ipilimumab. The gene calls are TRBV10-3 and TRBJ2-3, with TRBD2 matching 15 bases. The CDR3 loop is CAISDGLAGGDTDTQYF. The CDR3 DNA reads TGTGCCATCAGTGACGGACTAGCGGGGGGGGACACAGATACGCAGTATTTT.